The source of this TCR beta chain is a study of identical twins. The CDR3 consists of 15 residues. Trimming stripped 1 base from V and 3 bases from J, with 10 bases between. Germline lookup yields CDR1 SGHVS and CDR2 FNYEAQ. Study outcomes and limitations: Within twin pairs, the out-of-frame alpha sequences they shared showed excess low generation probability.

Template switching added a universal primer binding site, and final cDNA carried unique molecular identifiers. TCRdb ran MiXCR on the 5' RACE reads and lists one entry per CDR3 protein. The table records some 230,000 distinct CDR3 sequences, approximately 5.9% of them present only once. This clonotype was observed a handful of times. Its antigen remains unidentified. The sample was also reused in another study, on T cells expressing NK-cell markers. That investigation notes: Several experiments confined sorting to alpha-beta TCR T cells with an anti-gamma-delta TCR antibody. Once again these clonotypes came out on top in the CD3+CD56-NKG2C+ fraction of a few donors.

The clonotype originates from a woman aged 18 to 35 in good health. The chain carries TRBV7-6 and TRBJ2-1; weak D call: TRBD2 (6 bases). Specimen: CD8+ T cells sorted from blood. The CDR3 protein is CASSLVVGGYNEQFF. The DNA for the CDR3 is TGTGCCAGCAGCTTAGTTGTGGGGGGCTACAATGAGCAGTTCTTC.